This TCR beta chain was found in a study of CD8 T cells in Susac syndrome. Germline V CDR1 and CDR2: LGHDT, YNNKEL (reference sequence). This CDR3 spans 15 amino acids. Trimming took 3 bases from V and 7 from J; bases not matched to a gene: 7. Sequencing of TCR beta drew on CD8+ and CD4+ T cells from blood. TEMRA cells were enriched by FACS, while CD8+ and CD4+ T cells were obtained through a negative isolation that was performed magnetically. When the RNA was reverse transcribed, random hexamers were used with an input of roughly 0.45 to 1 ug. Amplification of TCR beta CDR3 was carried out by immunoSEQ multiplex PCR, which covered 54 Vbeta and 13 Jbeta segments. MiXCR, run by TCRdb on the immunoSEQ multiplex PCR reads, gives a single entry per CDR3 protein. This table has 100,000 to 150,000 distinct CDR3 sequences, roughly 96% appearing once.

This sequence joins TRBV3-1 and TRBJ1-4; the match to TRBD1 covers 8 bases. Material for sequencing was CD4+ T cells from PBMCs. This TCR derives from a human donor in good health. In DNA, the CDR3 is TGTGCCAGCAGCCAGGGTACGACAGGGGTTGAAAAACTGTTTTTT. It codes for CASSQGTTGVEKLFF.